This passage covers 5 T cell receptor beta chains from one sample sequenced in a study of T-cell memory formation after mild COVID-19. TCRdb analysed the 5' RACE reads with MiXCR anew, one entry per CDR3 protein. The sample lists 110,000 to 150,000 distinct CDR3 sequences, 11% to 15% occurring once. The sequencing input was PBMCs or a T cell subset sorted from them (not recorded which). These TCRs come from an adult woman who had mild COVID-19 (a few samples of this study predate the infection). Cell type and time point are not known.

This clonotype was observed a few times. The rearrangement links TRBV4-3 to TRBJ2-4, with D possibly matching TRBD2 (5 bases). The germline gives CDR1 LGHNA, CDR2 YSLEER. The CDR3 is made up of 17 amino acids. Trimming pared 3 bases from V and 1 base from J, leaving 16 bases between. CDR3 sequence (DNA): TGCGCCAGCAGCCAGGAGAATGGCGGCGGGGCCAAAAACATTCAGTACTTC. Its protein is CASSQENGGGAKNIQYF.

This clonotype has a count of ten or more. The V and J genes are TRBV7-3 and TRBJ2-1; D tentatively reads TRBD1 or TRBD2 (5 bases each). Germline V gives CDR1 SGHTA, CDR2 FQGTGA. The CDR3 is 16 residues long. Trimming removed 3 bases from V and 5 bases from J, with 17 bases in between. CDR3: CASSLGVYGKNNEQFF. For the CDR3, the DNA is TGTGCCAGCAGCTTGGGGGTTTACGGGAAAAACAATGAGCAGTTCTTC.

This clonotype has just a few counts. The V gene is TRBV12-3 or TRBV12-4, the J gene TRBJ2-3; tentative D call: TRBD2 (7 bases). The V gene lost 6 bases and the J gene lost 5 bases, with 18 bases spanning the gap. This CDR3 contains 15 residues. As DNA, the CDR3 is TGTGCCAGCAGCCTCTGGGGGGGGGCGGTAGATACGCAGTATTTT. Translated, it gives CASSLWGGAVDTQYF.

The table lists this clonotype with a few counts. The chain uses TRBV10-3 and TRBJ2-2; D is uncertain. V lost 4 bases, J lost 6 bases, and 6 bases lay in between. CDR1 ENHRY and CDR2 SYGVKD come from the germline V gene. The CDR3 spans 12 residues. Here the CDR3 reads CAISALSGELFF. The CDR3 coding sequence is TGTGCCATCAGTGCCCTATCCGGGGAGCTGTTTTTT.

This clonotype was found a few times. The rearrangement uses TRBV5-1 and TRBJ2-1; 16 nucleotides align to TRBD2. This CDR3 is built from 16 residues. J lost 7 bases, V lost 4 bases, and 5 bases had no gene match. The V gene's germline CDR1 is SGHRS and CDR2 YFSETQ. The CDR3 nucleotides are TGCGCCAGCAGCCCGGGACTAGCGGGGGGGCCGAATGAGCAGTTCTTC. This codes for CASSPGLAGGPNEQFF.